Listed below are T cell receptor beta chains from one sample, sequenced in a study of T cell responses to AZD1222 COVID-19 vaccine. Profiling relied on immunoSEQ multiplex PCR, and the TCRdb table lists in-frame clones only, not all of them. The profile covers roughly 250,000 clones, with 85% to 95% appearing a single time and 0.55% taken by the ten largest. The sample in question was peripheral blood, obtained on day 0 of AZD1222 vaccination. All receptors come from an adult in good health. CDR3s include the opening cysteine and the closing phenylalanine or tryptophan. A D gene is named only where the DNA matches it firmly. Not every row has a clone size; where given, it reads once, few, many or a size class.

d_gene,abundance,v_gene,j_gene,CDR3nt,CDR3aa
TRBD2,NA,TRBV11-2,TRBJ2-5,TGTGCCAGCAGCTCCGACCATGGACTGGCGGGGGGGGAGACCCAGTACTTC,CASSSDHGLAGGETQYF
TRBD1,once,TRBV2,TRBJ2-7,TGTGCCAGCAGCACACGACAGGGGCGTTTCTACGAGCAGTACTTC,CASSTRQGRFYEQYF
TRBD2,NA,TRBV30,TRBJ2-1,TGTGCCTGGAGTGGGCGGGAGGGGTCCTACAATGAGCAGTTCTTC,CAWSGREGSYNEQFF
NA,few,TRBV6-2/TRBV6-3,TRBJ2-7,TGTGCCAGCAGCTCCTCCCCGATTAGCGGTCCCAGCTCCTACGAGCAGTACTTC,CASSSSPISGPSSYEQYF
NA,NA,TRBV28,TRBJ1-1,TGTGCCAGCAGTTTTCCTTTCTGGGGGGGCACTGAAGCTTTCTTT,CASSFPFWGGTEAFF
TRBD2,NA,TRBV3-1/TRBV3-2,TRBJ2-3,TGTGCCGCGGGACTAGCGGGGCCGTCTGGCACAGATACGCAGTATTTT,CAAGLAGPSGTDTQYF
NA,NA,TRBV28,TRBJ2-7,TGTGCCAGCAGGACCTCCGGGTCCTCTTGGGAGCAGTACTTC,CASRTSGSSWEQYF
TRBD2,NA,TRBV4-1,TRBJ2-3,TGCGCCAGCAGCTCAAGACTAGCGGGAGTAGGGACAGATACGCAGTATTTT,CASSSRLAGVGTDTQYF
NA,NA,TRBV19,TRBJ2-1,TGTGCCAGTGGGGGGAATGAGCAGTTCTTC,CASGGNEQFF
NA,NA,TRBV11-3,TRBJ2-7,TGTGCCAGCAGCTTAGATAGGCCGAGGAGCCACGAGCAGTACTTC,CASSLDRPRSHEQYF
NA,NA,TRBV18,TRBJ2-2,TGTGCCAGCTCACGGGGAACAAAAGCCGGGGAGCTGTTTTTT,CASSRGTKAGELFF
NA,once,TRBV5-4,TRBJ2-5,TGTGCCAGCAGCTTGGGGGGGTTCCAAGAGACCCAGTACTTC,CASSLGGFQETQYF
TRBD1,NA,TRBV19,TRBJ2-5,TGTGCCAGTAGTGGGGGGACAGGGGCTCTAAAAAGGGCCCAGTACTTC,CASSGGTGALKRAQYF
NA,NA,TRBV23-1,TRBJ2-7,TGCGCCAGCAGTCAGCTAGACAGGATCTACTACGAGCAGTACTTC,CASSQLDRIYYEQYF
NA,NA,TRBV28,TRBJ1-2,TGTGCCAGTGGACCGACCTATGGCTACACCTTC,CASGPTYGYTF
NA,NA,TRBV12-3/TRBV12-4,TRBJ2-7,TGTGCCAGCAGCCAAAACTACGAGCAGTACTTC,CASSQNYEQYF
NA,NA,TRBV19,TRBJ2-3,TGTGCCAGTAGCGTAAGGCCCGTTCAGGGGTTCACAGATACGCAGTATTTT,CASSVRPVQGFTDTQYF
TRBD1,NA,TRBV7-9,TRBJ1-2,TGTGCCAGCAGCCTCCGGGACAGGGCCTCTGGCTACACCTTC,CASSLRDRASGYTF